This TCR beta chain originates from a study of naive and memory T cell subsets. Four PCR rounds used nested alpha and beta constant region primers plus the SP2 primer. Using its own MiXCR run on the 5' RACE reads, TCRdb lists one record per CDR3 protein. The sample has around 56,000 distinct CDR3 sequences; about 7.1% are singletons. A UMI-containing oligonucleotide was joined by 3' ligation to the TCR cDNA template. This clonotype has a count of ten or more. This CDR3 has 12 amino acids. Germline CDR1 reads SGHVS; CDR2 reads FQNEAQ. Trimming took 1 base from V and 7 from J, leaving 7 bases between them.

The chain joins TRBV7-8 to TRBJ1-1, with a possible D match to TRBD1 (5 bases). This TCR came from a female donor in good health. The CDR3 DNA sequence: TGTGCCAGCAGCTTAGGGAGGGGTGAAGCTTTCTTT. The encoded protein is CASSLGRGEAFF. Supplemented by reference TRBV7-8 and TRBJ1-1, the full variable domain reads GAGVSQSPRYKVAKRGQDVALRCDPISGHVSLFWYQQALGQGPEFLTYFQNEAQLDKSGLPSDRFFAERPEGSVSTLKIQRTQQEDSAVYLCASSLGRGEAFFGQGTRLTVV.